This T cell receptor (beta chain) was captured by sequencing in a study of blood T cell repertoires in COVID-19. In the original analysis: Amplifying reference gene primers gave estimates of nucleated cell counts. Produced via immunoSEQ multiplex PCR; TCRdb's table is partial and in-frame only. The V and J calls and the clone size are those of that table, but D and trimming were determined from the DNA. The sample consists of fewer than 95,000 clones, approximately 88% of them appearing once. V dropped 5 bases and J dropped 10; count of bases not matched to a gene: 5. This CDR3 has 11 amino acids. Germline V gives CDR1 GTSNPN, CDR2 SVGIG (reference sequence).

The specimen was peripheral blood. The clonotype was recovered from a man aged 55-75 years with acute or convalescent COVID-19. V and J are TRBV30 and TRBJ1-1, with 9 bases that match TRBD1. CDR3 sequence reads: CAWGPGQGAFF. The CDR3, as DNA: TGTGCCTGGGGCCCGGGACAGGGAGCTTTCTTT.